The rows below give T cell receptor beta chains drawn from one sample of a study of blood T cell repertoires in COVID-19. Sequencing used immunoSEQ multiplex PCR; TCRdb keeps in-frame clones, though not all of them. Of 470,000 or so clones in the sample, approximately 90% were seen once. Sequencing was done on a sample of peripheral blood. The receptors stem from a woman aged 25 to 39 with acute or convalescent COVID-19. The CDR3 runs from the conserved cysteine through the conserved F or W. Fields, in order: V gene, D gene, clone size, J gene, CDR3 protein, CDR3 DNA. The D gene is left open where the match is weak. Size tells how often a clone was seen (once, few, many) or the class of an expanded clone, and some rows leave it out.

TRBV29-1	TRBD1	-	TRBJ1-2	CSGLTGVNYGYTF	TGCAGCGGTCTGACAGGGGTCAACTATGGCTACACCTTC
TRBV2	-	-	TRBJ2-3	CATGQSTDTQYF	TGTGCCACCGGACAGTCCACAGATACGCAGTATTTT
TRBV3-1/TRBV3-2	TRBD2	-	TRBJ2-1	CASSHMGLAGGHGQFF	TGTGCCAGCAGCCACATGGGACTAGCGGGGGGGCACGGACAGTTCTTC
TRBV28	-	-	TRBJ2-7	CASSRDTVRDEQYF	TGTGCCAGCAGCCGGGACACGGTGAGAGACGAGCAGTACTTC
TRBV6-4	TRBD1	once	TRBJ2-3	CANPPSRDRGFIDTQYF	TGTGCCAACCCTCCTTCCCGGGACAGGGGGTTTATAGATACGCAGTATTTT
TRBV7-9	-	once	TRBJ1-4	CASNSGQNEKLFF	TGTGCCAGCAACAGCGGGCAGAATGAAAAACTGTTTTTT
TRBV28	TRBD1	-	TRBJ1-4	CASGQGEKLFF	TGTGCCAGCGGACAGGGGGAAAAACTGTTTTTT
TRBV6-5	TRBD1	-	TRBJ2-7	CASSFRTGRLEQYF	TGTGCCAGCAGTTTCCGGACAGGGCGACTCGAGCAGTACTTC
TRBV5-3	TRBD1	once	TRBJ2-5	CARPGLTGEGGETQYF	TGTGCCAGACCGGGCTTGACAGGGGAAGGGGGAGAGACCCAGTACTTC
TRBV5-8	-	-	TRBJ1-5	CASSLVQGIVPQHF	TGTGCCAGCAGCTTGGTTCAGGGTATTGTGCCCCAGCATTTT
TRBV27	TRBD1	-	TRBJ1-5	CASSLLQGAGQPQHF	TGTGCCAGCAGTTTATTACAGGGGGCTGGGCAGCCCCAGCATTTT
TRBV11-1	-	-	TRBJ1-1	CASSRRQIRLRTEAFF	TGTGCCAGCAGCCGACGACAGATAAGATTGCGCACTGAAGCTTTCTTT
TRBV11-1	TRBD1	-	TRBJ2-7	CASSGGTGEIYEQYF	TGTGCCAGCAGCGGAGGGACAGGGGAGATTTACGAGCAGTACTTC
TRBV21-1	-	-	TRBJ1-1	CASSKDGTGNTEAFF	TGTGCCAGCAGCAAAGACGGTACAGGAAACACTGAAGCTTTCTTT
TRBV5-4	TRBD2	-	TRBJ2-5	CASSQRGAQETQYF	TGTGCCAGCAGCCAGCGGGGGGCCCAAGAGACCCAGTACTTC
TRBV5-1	TRBD2	-	TRBJ2-1	CASRAPGGGRNEQFF	TGCGCCAGCCGCGCACCGGGGGGGGGCCGCAATGAGCAGTTCTTC
TRBV7-9	TRBD1	-	TRBJ1-3	CASTSGTVDTIYF	TGTGCCAGCACCTCCGGGACAGTGGACACCATATATTTT
TRBV18	TRBD1	-	TRBJ1-1	CASSPWTGGGYAEAFF	TGTGCCAGCTCGCCATGGACAGGGGGCGGCTACGCTGAAGCTTTCTTT
TRBV24-1	-	-	TRBJ2-7	CATSDRGSYEQYF	TGTGCCACCAGTGACAGGGGCTCCTACGAGCAGTACTTC
TRBV9	-	-	TRBJ1-3	CASSVGQTAAIYF	TGTGCCAGCAGCGTAGGACAGACGGCCGCCATATATTTT
TRBV12-3/TRBV12-4	-	-	TRBJ1-2	CASRNTDNYGYTF	TGTGCCAGCAGAAACACAGATAACTATGGCTACACCTTC
TRBV7-7	TRBD2	once	TRBJ2-3	CASSQLAGSTDTQYF	TGTGCCAGCAGCCAACTAGCGGGGAGCACAGATACGCAGTATTTT
TRBV6-6	-	-	TRBJ1-1	CASRVAGTEAFF	TGTGCCAGCCGGGTCGCTGGGACTGAAGCTTTCTTT
TRBV4-2	TRBD2	-	TRBJ2-5	CASSQDLGGAETQYF	TGTGCCAGCAGCCAAGATCTCGGGGGGGCAGAGACCCAGTACTTC
TRBV3-1/TRBV3-2	-	-	TRBJ1-6	CASSQGSPNSPLHF	TGTGCCAGCAGCCAAGGGAGTCCGAATTCACCCCTCCACTTT
TRBV27	-	-	TRBJ1-2	CASSIAGNYGYTF	TGTGCCAGCAGTATAGCAGGGAACTATGGCTACACCTTC
TRBV6-5	TRBD2	once	TRBJ2-7	CATLAGAVGEQYF	TGTGCCACGCTAGCGGGGGCCGTGGGGGAGCAGTACTTC
TRBV2	-	-	TRBJ1-5	CASSEQGNQPQHF	TGTGCCAGCAGTGAACAGGGGAATCAGCCCCAGCATTTT
TRBV27	-	-	TRBJ1-5	CASSPSNQPQHF	TGTGCAAGCAGCCCCTCGAATCAGCCCCAGCATTTT
TRBV2	-	once	TRBJ1-3	CASSEEDSSGNTIYF	TGTGCCAGCAGTGAAGAGGACAGCTCTGGAAACACCATATATTTT
TRBV6-5	TRBD1	-	TRBJ1-1	CASSYTKGGSTEAFF	TGTGCCAGCAGTTACACCAAAGGGGGCTCCACTGAAGCTTTCTTT
TRBV2	-	-	TRBJ1-2	CASRVRGGGAGKGYTF	TGTGCCAGCAGGGTCCGGGGCGGAGGGGCAGGGAAAGGCTACACCTTC
TRBV30	TRBD2	-	TRBJ2-1	CAWMWAGGIEQFF	TGTGCCTGGATGTGGGCGGGGGGAATTGAGCAGTTCTTC
TRBV27	-	-	TRBJ2-3	CASSLSEHRVSTDTQYF	TGTGCCAGCAGTTTATCGGAACACAGGGTTAGCACAGATACGCAGTATTTT
TRBV7-9	-	-	TRBJ1-1	CASSQGAGPPEAFF	TGTGCCAGCAGCCAAGGTGCAGGGCCCCCTGAAGCTTTCTTT
TRBV9	TRBD1	-	TRBJ2-7	CASSVATGQGYEQYF	TGTGCCAGCAGCGTAGCTACGGGACAGGGGTACGAGCAGTACTTC
TRBV7-9	-	-	TRBJ2-3	CASAAESTDTQYF	TGTGCCAGCGCAGCGGAGAGCACAGATACGCAGTATTTT
TRBV5-5	TRBD1	-	TRBJ2-3	CASHLGTGLTDTQYF	TGTGCCAGCCACTTAGGGACAGGGCTCACAGATACGCAGTATTTT